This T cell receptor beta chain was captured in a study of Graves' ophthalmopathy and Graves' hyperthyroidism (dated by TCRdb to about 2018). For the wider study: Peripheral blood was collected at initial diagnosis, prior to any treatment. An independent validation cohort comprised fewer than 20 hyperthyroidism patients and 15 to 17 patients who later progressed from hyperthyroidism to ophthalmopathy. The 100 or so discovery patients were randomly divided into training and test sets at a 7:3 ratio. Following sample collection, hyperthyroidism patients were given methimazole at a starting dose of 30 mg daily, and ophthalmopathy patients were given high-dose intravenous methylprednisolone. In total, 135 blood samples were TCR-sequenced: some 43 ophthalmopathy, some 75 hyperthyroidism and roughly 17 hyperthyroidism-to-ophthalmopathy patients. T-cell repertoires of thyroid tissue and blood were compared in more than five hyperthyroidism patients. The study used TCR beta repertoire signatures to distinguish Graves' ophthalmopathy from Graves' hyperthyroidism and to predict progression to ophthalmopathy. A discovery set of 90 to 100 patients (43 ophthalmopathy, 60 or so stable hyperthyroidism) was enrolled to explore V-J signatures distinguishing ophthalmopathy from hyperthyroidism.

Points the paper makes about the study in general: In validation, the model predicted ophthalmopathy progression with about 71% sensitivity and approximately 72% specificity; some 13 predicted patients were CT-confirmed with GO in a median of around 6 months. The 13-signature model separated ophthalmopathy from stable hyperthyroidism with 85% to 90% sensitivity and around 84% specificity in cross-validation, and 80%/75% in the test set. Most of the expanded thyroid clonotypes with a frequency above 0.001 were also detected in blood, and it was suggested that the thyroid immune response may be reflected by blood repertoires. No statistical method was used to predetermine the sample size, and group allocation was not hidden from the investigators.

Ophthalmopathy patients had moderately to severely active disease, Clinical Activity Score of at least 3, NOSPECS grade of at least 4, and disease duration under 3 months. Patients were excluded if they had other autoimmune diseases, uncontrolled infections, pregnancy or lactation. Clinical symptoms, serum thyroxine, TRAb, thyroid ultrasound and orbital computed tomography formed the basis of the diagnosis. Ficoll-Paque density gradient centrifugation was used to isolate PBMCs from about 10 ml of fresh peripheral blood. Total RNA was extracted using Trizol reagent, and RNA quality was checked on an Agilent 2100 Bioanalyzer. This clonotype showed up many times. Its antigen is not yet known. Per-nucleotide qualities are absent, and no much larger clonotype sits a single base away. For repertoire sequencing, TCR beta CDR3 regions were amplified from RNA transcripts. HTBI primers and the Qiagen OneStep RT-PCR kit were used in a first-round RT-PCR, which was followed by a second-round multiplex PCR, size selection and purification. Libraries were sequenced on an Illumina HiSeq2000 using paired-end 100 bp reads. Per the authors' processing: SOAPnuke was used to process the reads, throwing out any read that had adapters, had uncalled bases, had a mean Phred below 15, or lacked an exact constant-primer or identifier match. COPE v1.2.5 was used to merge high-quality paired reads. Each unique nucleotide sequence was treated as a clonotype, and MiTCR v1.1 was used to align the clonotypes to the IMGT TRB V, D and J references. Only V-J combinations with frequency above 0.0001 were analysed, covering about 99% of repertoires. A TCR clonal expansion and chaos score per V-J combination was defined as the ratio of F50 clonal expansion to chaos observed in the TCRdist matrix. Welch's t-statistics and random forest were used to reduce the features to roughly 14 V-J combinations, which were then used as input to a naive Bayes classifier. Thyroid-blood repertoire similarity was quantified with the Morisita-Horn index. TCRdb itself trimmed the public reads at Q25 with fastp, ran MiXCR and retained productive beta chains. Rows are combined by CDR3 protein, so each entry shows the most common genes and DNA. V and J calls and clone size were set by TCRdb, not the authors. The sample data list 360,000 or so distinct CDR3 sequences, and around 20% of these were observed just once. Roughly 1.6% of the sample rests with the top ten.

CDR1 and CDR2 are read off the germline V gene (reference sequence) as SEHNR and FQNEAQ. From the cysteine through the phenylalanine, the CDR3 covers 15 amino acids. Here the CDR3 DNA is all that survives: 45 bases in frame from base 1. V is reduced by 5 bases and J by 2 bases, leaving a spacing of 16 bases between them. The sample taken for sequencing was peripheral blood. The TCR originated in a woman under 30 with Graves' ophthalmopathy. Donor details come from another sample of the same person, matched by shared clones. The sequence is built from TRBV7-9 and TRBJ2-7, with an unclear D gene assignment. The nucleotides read TGTGCCAGCAGCCCCCTCCCTAGGGCCGCCTACGAGCAGTACTTC. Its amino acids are CASSPLPRAAYEQYF.